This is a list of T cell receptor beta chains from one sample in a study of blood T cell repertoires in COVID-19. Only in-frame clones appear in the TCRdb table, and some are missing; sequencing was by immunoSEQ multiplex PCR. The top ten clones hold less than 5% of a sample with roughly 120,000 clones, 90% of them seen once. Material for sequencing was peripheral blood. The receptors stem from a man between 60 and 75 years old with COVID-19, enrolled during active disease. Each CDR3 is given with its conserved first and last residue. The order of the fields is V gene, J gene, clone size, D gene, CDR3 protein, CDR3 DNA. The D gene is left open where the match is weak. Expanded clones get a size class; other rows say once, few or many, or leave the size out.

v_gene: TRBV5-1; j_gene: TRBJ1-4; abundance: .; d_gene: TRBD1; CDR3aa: CASSSDVDRPNEKLFF; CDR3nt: TGCGCCAGCAGCTCCGATGTGGACAGGCCGAATGAAAAACTGTTTTTT
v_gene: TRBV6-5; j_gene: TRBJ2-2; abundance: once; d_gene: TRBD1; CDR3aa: CASTRGQGKGGELFF; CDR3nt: TGTGCCAGCACGAGGGGACAGGGGAAGGGTGGGGAGCTGTTTTTT
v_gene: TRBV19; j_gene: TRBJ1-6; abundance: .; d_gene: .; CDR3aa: CASSIVRYNSPLHF; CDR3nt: TGTGCCAGTAGTATAGTCCGGTATAATTCACCCCTCCACTTT
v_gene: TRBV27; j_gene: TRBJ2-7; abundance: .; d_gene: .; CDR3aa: CASSPQGPYEQYF; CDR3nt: TGTGCCAGCAGTCCTCAGGGTCCCTACGAGCAGTACTTC
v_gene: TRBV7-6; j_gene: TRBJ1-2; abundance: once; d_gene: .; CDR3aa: CASSLVAGTANYGYTF; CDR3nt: TGTGCCAGCAGCTTAGTAGCGGGAACGGCTAACTATGGCTACACCTTC
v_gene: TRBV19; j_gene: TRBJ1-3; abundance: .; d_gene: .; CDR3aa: CASSTGISGNTIYF; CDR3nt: TGTGCCAGTAGTACAGGGATCTCTGGAAACACCATATATTTT
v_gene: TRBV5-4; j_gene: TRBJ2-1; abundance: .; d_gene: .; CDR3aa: CASSSRGEPYNEQFF; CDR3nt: TGTGCCAGCAGCTCCAGGGGGGAACCATACAATGAGCAGTTCTTC
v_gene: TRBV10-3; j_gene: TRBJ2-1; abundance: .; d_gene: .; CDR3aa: CAISERRQYNEQFF; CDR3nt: TGTGCCATCAGTGAGAGACGACAGTACAATGAGCAGTTCTTC
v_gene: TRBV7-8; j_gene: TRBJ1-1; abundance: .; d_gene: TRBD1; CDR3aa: CASSKDRGYTEAFF; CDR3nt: TGTGCCAGCAGCAAGGACAGGGGATACACTGAAGCTTTCTTT
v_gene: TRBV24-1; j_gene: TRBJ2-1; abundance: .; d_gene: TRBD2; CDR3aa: CATRTSGSSEQFF; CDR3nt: TGTGCCACCAGGACTAGCGGGAGTAGTGAGCAGTTCTTC
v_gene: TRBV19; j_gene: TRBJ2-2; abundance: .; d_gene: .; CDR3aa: CASSKGVPPTGELFF; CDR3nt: TGTGCCAGTAGTAAAGGGGTGCCTCCAACCGGGGAGCTGTTTTTT
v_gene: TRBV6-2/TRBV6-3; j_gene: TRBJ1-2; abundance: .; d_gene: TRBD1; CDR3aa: CASSSRTGGDYGYTF; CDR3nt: TGTGCCAGCAGTTCCAGGACAGGGGGCGACTATGGCTACACCTTC
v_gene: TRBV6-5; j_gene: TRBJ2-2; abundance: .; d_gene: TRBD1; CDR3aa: CASRDSLNTGELFF; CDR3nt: TGTGCCAGCCGGGACAGCCTCAACACCGGGGAGCTGTTTTTT
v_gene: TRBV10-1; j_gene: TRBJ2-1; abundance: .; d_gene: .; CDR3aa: CASSPRKVDVEQFF; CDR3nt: TGCGCCAGCAGTCCGAGGAAGGTAGACGTTGAGCAGTTCTTC
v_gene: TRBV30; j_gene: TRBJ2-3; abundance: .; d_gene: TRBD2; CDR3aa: CAWSLTSGGEMGTQYF; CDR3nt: TGTGCCTGGAGCCTGACTAGCGGGGGGGAAATGGGTACGCAGTATTTT
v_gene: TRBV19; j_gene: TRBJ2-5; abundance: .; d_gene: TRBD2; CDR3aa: CASSKRETLETQYF; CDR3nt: TGTGCCAGTAGTAAGCGGGAGACCCTAGAGACCCAGTACTTC
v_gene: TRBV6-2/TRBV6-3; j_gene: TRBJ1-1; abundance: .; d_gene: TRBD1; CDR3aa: CASSYDRDRNTEAFF; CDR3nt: TGTGCCAGCAGTTACGACCGGGACAGGAACACTGAAGCTTTCTTT
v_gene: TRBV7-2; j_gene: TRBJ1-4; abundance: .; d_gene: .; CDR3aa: CASSKSEDSEKLFF; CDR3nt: TGTGCCAGCAGCAAGAGTGAGGACTCAGAAAAACTGTTTTTT
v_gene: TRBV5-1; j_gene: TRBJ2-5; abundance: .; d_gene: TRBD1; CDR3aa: CASSAQGAEETQYF; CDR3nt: TGCGCCAGCAGCGCACAGGGGGCTGAGGAGACCCAGTACTTC
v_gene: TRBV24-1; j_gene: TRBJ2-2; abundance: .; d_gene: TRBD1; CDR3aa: CATSESGTGVTGELFF; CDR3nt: TGTGCCACCAGTGAGTCCGGGACAGGGGTCACCGGGGAGCTGTTTTTT
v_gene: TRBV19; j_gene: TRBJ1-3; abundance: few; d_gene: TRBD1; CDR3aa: CASSMGTVRNTIYF; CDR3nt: TGTGCCAGTAGTATGGGGACAGTAAGAAACACCATATATTTT
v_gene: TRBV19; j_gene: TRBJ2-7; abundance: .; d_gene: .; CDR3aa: CASHPHGGYEQYF; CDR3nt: TGTGCCAGTCACCCCCACGGGGGTTACGAGCAGTACTTC
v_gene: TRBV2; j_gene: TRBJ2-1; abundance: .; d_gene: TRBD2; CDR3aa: CASSVVAGDGHNEQFF; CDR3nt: TGTGCCAGCAGTGTGGTAGCGGGAGACGGGCACAATGAGCAGTTCTTC
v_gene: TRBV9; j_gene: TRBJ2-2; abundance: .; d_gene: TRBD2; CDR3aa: CASRRLAGGGELFF; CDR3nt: TGTGCCAGCAGACGACTAGCGGGAGGTGGGGAGCTGTTTTTT
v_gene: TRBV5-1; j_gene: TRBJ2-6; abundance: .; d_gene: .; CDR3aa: CASSLWANVLTF; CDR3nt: TGCGCCAGCAGCCTTTGGGCCAACGTCCTGACTTTC
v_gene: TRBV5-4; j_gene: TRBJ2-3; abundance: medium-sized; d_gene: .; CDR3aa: CASRPRDTGPDTQYF; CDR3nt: TGTGCCAGCAGGCCCCGGGACACGGGCCCAGATACGCAGTATTTT
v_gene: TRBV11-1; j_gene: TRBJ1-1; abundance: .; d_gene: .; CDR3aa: CASSIGLAGTEAFF; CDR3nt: TGTGCCAGCAGCATAGGCCTGGCAGGGACTGAAGCTTTCTTT
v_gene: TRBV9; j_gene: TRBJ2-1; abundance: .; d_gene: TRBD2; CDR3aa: CASRRGLAGVEQFF; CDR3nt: TGTGCCAGCAGACGAGGACTAGCGGGAGTCGAGCAGTTCTTC
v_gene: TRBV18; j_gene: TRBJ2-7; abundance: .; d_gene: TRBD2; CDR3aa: CASSLGRRRGEQYF; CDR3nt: TGTGCCAGCTCACTCGGGAGGAGGAGAGGCGAGCAGTACTTC
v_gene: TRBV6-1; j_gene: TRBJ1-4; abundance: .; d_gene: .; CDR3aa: CASSEVRGEEKLFF; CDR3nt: TGTGCCAGCAGTGAAGTCAGGGGTGAGGAAAAACTGTTTTTT
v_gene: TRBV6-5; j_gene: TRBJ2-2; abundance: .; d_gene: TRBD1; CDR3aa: CASRGQGITGELFF; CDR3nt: TGTGCCAGCAGGGGACAGGGAATCACCGGGGAGCTGTTTTTT
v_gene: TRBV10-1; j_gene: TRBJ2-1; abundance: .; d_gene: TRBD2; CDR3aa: CASSGSGSGEQFF; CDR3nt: TGCGCCAGCAGTGGTAGCGGGAGTGGAGAGCAGTTCTTC
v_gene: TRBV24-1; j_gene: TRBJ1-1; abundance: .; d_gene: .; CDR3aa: CATSDPLDSRAEAFF; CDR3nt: TGTGCCACCAGTGATCCACTGGACAGTCGCGCTGAAGCTTTCTTT
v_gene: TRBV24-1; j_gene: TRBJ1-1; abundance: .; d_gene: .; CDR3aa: CATSDAGGANEAFF; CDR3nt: TGTGCCACCAGTGATGCCGGGGGGGCGAATGAAGCTTTCTTT
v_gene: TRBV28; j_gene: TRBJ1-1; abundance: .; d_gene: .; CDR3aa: CASSSYPGEAFF; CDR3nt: TGTGCCAGCAGTTCCTATCCAGGTGAAGCTTTCTTT
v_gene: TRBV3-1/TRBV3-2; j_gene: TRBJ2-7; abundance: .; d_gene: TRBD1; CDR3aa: CASSMGQGVHEQYF; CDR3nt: TGTGCCAGCAGCATGGGGCAGGGGGTACACGAGCAGTACTTC
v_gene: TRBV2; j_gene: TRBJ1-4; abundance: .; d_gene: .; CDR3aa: CASTHSGSNEKLFF; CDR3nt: TGTGCCAGCACCCACTCGGGATCTAATGAAAAACTGTTTTTT
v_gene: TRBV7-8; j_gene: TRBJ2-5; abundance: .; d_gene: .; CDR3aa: CASSSSSGQETQYF; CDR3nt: TGTGCCAGCAGCTCTAGCAGTGGGCAAGAGACCCAGTACTTC
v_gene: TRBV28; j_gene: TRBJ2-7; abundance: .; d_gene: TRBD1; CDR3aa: CASNRDRGRQGNYEQYF; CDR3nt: TGTGCCAGCAACCGGGATCGCGGGCGACAGGGCAACTACGAGCAGTACTTC
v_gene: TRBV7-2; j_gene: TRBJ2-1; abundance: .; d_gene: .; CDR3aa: CASSFQGMSNEQFF; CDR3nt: TGTGCCAGCAGCTTCCAGGGAATGAGCAATGAGCAGTTCTTC
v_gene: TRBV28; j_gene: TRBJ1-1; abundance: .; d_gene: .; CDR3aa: CASSLFRGEAFF; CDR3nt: TGTGCCAGCAGTTTATTTCGAGGAGAAGCTTTCTTT
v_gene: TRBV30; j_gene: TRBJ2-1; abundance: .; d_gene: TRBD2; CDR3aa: CAAQLAGGYNEQFF; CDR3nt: TGTGCCGCCCAACTAGCGGGAGGGTACAATGAGCAGTTCTTC
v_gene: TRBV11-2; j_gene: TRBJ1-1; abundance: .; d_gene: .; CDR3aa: CASSLDSVNTEAFF; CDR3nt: TGTGCCAGCAGCTTAGATTCGGTGAACACTGAAGCTTTCTTT
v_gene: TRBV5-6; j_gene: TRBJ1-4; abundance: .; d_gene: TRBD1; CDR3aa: CASGSTGTGGEKLFF; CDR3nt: TGTGCCAGCGGCTCGACCGGGACAGGGGGCGAAAAACTGTTTTTT
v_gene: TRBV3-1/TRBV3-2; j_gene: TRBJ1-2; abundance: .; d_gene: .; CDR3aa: CASSQDTRGYTF; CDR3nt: TGTGCCAGCAGCCAAGATACTAGGGGCTACACCTTC
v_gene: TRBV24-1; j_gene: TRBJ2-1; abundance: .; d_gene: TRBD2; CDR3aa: CATSGLAGGPEDEQFF; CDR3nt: TGTGCCACCAGTGGACTAGCGGGAGGGCCCGAGGATGAGCAGTTCTTC
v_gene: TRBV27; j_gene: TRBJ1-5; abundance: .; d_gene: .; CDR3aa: CASSSDKALVAQHF; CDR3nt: TGTGCCAGCAGTTCCGACAAGGCCCTTGTCGCCCAGCATTTT
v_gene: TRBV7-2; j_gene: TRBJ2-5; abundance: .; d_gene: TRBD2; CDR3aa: CASSRLTSVQETQYF; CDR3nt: TGTGCCAGCAGCCGCCTGACTAGCGTCCAAGAGACCCAGTACTTC